Presented here are 26 T cell receptor beta chains from one specimen sequenced in a study of blood T cell repertoires in COVID-19. Assay: immunoSEQ multiplex PCR; the TCRdb copy retains only in-frame clones and omits some. The data hold under 350,000 clones, with 65% to 90% observed a single time. The material sequenced was PBMCs or T cells enriched from blood (not recorded which). The source is a middle-aged woman with acute COVID-19.

The rearrangement uses TRBV3-1 (or the pseudogene TRBV3-2) and TRBJ1-1; no reliable D call. This CDR3 is 15 amino acids long. CDR1 LGHDT and CDR2 YNNKEL come from the germline V gene (reference sequence). Trimming pared 0 bases from V and 8 bases from J, leaving 16 bases between. The CDR3 nucleotides are TGTGCCAGCAGCCAAGAGCTCGACACCTACTCCGAAGCTTTCTTT. Amino acid sequence: CASSQELDTYSEAFF.

The chain carries TRBV11-2 and TRBJ2-5; TRBD1 matches at 7 bases. The CDR3 extends over 14 amino acids. Trimming at V came to 4 bases and at J to 2 bases, leaving 4 bases not matched to a gene. Germline assignment: CDR1 SGHAT and CDR2 FQNNGV. In nucleotides, the CDR3 is TGTGCCAGCAGCTGGGACAGCACTCAAGAGACCCAGTACTTC. It translates to CASSWDSTQETQYF.

The chain employs TRBV6-2 or TRBV6-3 and TRBJ2-1, with D tentatively TRBD2 (5 bases). Trimming left V 0 bases short and J 0 bases short, with 9 bases between. CDR1 and CDR2 from the germline V gene are MNHEY and SVGEGT. The CDR3 spans 16 residues. The DNA of the CDR3 is TGTGCCAGCAGTTACTCGCGAGAGGGCTCCTACAATGAGCAGTTCTTC. Residues: CASSYSREGSYNEQFF.

The V call is TRBV9, the J call TRBJ1-2; D gene uncertain. Looked up from germline, CDR1 is SGDLS and CDR2 is YYNGEE. The CDR3 sequence is 13 residues long. Trimming took 4 bases from V and 5 from J, leaving 12 bases between them. The CDR3 is CASSSFVPYGYTF. CDR3 bases: TGTGCCAGCAGCTCCTTCGTCCCGTATGGCTACACCTTC. Full variable domain (outside the CDR3, taken from reference TRBV9 and TRBJ1-2): DSGVTQTPKHLITATGQRVTLRCSPRSGDLSVYWYQQSLDQGLQFLIQYYNGEERAKGNILERFSAQQFPDLHSELNLSSLELGDSALYFCASSSFVPYGYTFGSGTRLTVV.

This clone showed up just a few times. The V call is TRBV3-1 (or the pseudogene TRBV3-2), the J call TRBJ2-2, with a weak D call TRBD1 (5 bases). The CDR3 is made up of 14 amino acids. Germline V gene sequence: CDR1 LGHDT, CDR2 YNNKEL (reference sequence). Trimming shortened V by 1 base and J by 5 bases, and 8 bases separated the two germline ends. CDR3 amino acids: CASSQAGFTGELFF. CDR3 DNA: TGTGCCAGCAGCCAAGCAGGGTTTACCGGGGAGCTGTTTTTT.

The V gene is TRBV6-6, the J gene TRBJ1-1, with TRBD1 matching 9 bases. The CDR3 loop spans 15 amino acids. The V segment lost 5 bases and the J segment 4 bases; nucleotides outside the gene matches: 8. The germline V gene has CDR1 MNHNY and CDR2 SVGAGI (reference sequence). Here the CDR3 reads CASSTRDRESTEAFF. Here the CDR3 DNA reads TGTGCCAGCAGTACCCGGGACAGGGAGAGCACTGAAGCTTTCTTT.

The chain has TRBV5-8 and TRBJ2-7; 7 nucleotides agree with TRBD1. The CDR3 has 16 residues. Germline V gene data show CDR1 as SGHTS and CDR2 as YDEGEE. The trim removed 1 base at V and 5 bases at J, leaving 12 bases unmatched. The CDR3 DNA sequence: TGTGCCAGCAGCTTGTATCGAGGGGGCGATTGGAACGAGCAGTACTTC. It yields the protein CASSLYRGGDWNEQYF.

The rearrangement uses TRBV11-2 and TRBJ2-1, with TRBD1 matching over 10 bases. Unmatched junction bases numbered 16, after V lost 3 bases and J lost 8 bases. The CDR3 contains 18 residues. CDR1 and CDR2 (germline): SGHAT, FQNNGV. CDR3 in amino acids: CASSFTPRPGQGTHEQFF. The CDR3 bases are TGTGCCAGCAGCTTTACCCCAAGACCGGGACAGGGGACACATGAGCAGTTCTTC. Using reference TRBV11-2 and TRBJ2-1 for the parts outside the CDR3, the full variable domain is EAGVAQSPRYKIIEKRQSVAFWCNPISGHATLYWYQQILGQGPKLLIQFQNNGVVDDSQLPKDRFSAERLKGVDSTLKIQPAKLEDSAVYLCASSFTPRPGQGTHEQFFGPGTRLTVL.

The chain has TRBV7-9 and TRBJ2-1; D ambiguous. V lost 0 bases to trimming and J lost 10 bases, with 16 bases between them. Germline assignment: CDR1 SEHNR and CDR2 FQNEAQ (reference sequence). This CDR3 is built from 15 residues. CDR3 in DNA: TGTGCCAGCAGCTTAGCGCTCGGAACTACTTGGGAGCAGTTCTTC. This sequence encodes CASSLALGTTWEQFF.

V gene TRBV4-3 combines with J gene TRBJ2-6; 8 bases map to TRBD2. V dropped 2 bases and J dropped 3; count of bases not matched to a gene: 15. Germline CDR1 and CDR2: LGHNA and YSLEER. The CDR3 is made up of 20 amino acids. CDR3 in DNA: TGCGCCAGCAGCCAATCCCCCCGTGGTAGCGGGATTGGTGGGGCCAACGTCCTGACTTTC. It codes for CASSQSPRGSGIGGANVLTF.

The genes are TRBV3-1 (or the pseudogene TRBV3-2) and TRBJ2-1; TRBD2 is a possible D gene (5 bases). Per the germline V gene, CDR1 is LGHDT and CDR2 is YNNKEL (reference sequence). The CDR3 has 14 residues. V lost 2 bases to trimming and J lost 2 bases, with 7 bases between them. CDR3 sequence: CASSQSGAYNEQFF. For the CDR3, the DNA is TGTGCCAGCAGCCAAAGCGGCGCCTACAATGAGCAGTTCTTC.

The chain is built from TRBV3-1 (or the pseudogene TRBV3-2) and TRBJ1-4, with D possibly matching TRBD1 (6 bases). The CDR3 spans 15 residues. V was shortened by 1 base and J by 4 bases, with 10 bases between the two germline ends. Germline V gives CDR1 LGHDT, CDR2 YNNKEL (reference sequence). CDR3 sequence: CASSQGGQINEKLFF. CDR3 nucleotides: TGTGCCAGCAGCCAAGGTGGACAGATTAATGAAAAACTGTTTTTT.

The genes are TRBV2 and TRBJ1-6; perhaps TRBD1 as D (5 bases). The CDR3 has 15 amino acids. Trimming took off 2 bases at V and 10 bases at J, with 15 bases between the two ends. The germline V gene encodes CDR1 SNHLY and CDR2 FYNNEI. The CDR3 loop is CASSEMGLPPSPLHF. CDR3 in DNA: TGTGCCAGCAGTGAAATGGGGCTTCCTCCCTCACCCCTCCACTTT.

V and J are TRBV18 and TRBJ1-2, with 8 bases identical to TRBD1. This CDR3 region has 14 residues. V lost 5 bases, J lost 7 bases, and 9 bases stayed unmatched. CDR1 and CDR2 from the germline V gene are KGHSH and LQKENI. This CDR3 is CASSTGQGIGGYTF. The CDR3 DNA reads TGTGCCAGCTCAACCGGACAGGGTATCGGTGGCTACACCTTC.

V usage is TRBV5-1 and J usage is TRBJ1-1; no clear D gene. Trimming shortened V by 4 bases and J by 0 bases, and 10 bases separated the two germline ends. The CDR3 runs to 14 residues. CDR1 is SGHRS and CDR2 is YFSETQ in the germline V gene. Here the CDR3 reads CASSPQLMNTEAFF. The CDR3 nucleotides are TGCGCCAGCAGCCCTCAACTCATGAACACTGAAGCTTTCTTT.

This clone was counted a single time. The J gene is TRBJ2-7, the V gene TRBV4-3, with D possibly being TRBD1 (6 bases). V shed 3 bases and J shed 1 base, with 16 bases lying between them. The CDR3 consists of 16 residues. CDR1 and CDR2 (germline): LGHNA, YSLEER. The CDR3 DNA is TGCGCCAGCAGCCAGAAAGAAGAACAGGGTTCCTACGAGCAGTACTTC. Protein product: CASSQKEEQGSYEQYF.

The chain couples TRBV6-2 or TRBV6-3 to TRBJ2-7, with 7 bases matching TRBD2. CDR1 and CDR2 (germline): MNHEY, SVGEGT. Trimming removed 5 bases from V and 5 bases from J; junction bases left unmatched: 12. The CDR3 is 15 amino acids. Here the CDR3 DNA reads TGTGCCAGCAGTCGCCTCCAGCGGGAAGGAAACGAGCAGTACTTC. Protein: CASSRLQREGNEQYF.

The rearrangement uses TRBV25-1 and TRBJ2-5, with TRBD2 as a possible D gene (6 bases). Between the trimmed V and J ends, which lost 3 bases and 2 bases, there was a span of 10 bases. Per germline, CDR1 MGHDK and CDR2 SYGVNS. CDR3 length: 14 amino acids. The CDR3 spells CASSEAGGQETQYF. DNA for the CDR3: TGTGCCAGCAGTGAGGCCGGGGGTCAAGAGACCCAGTACTTC.

The chain links TRBV20-1 to TRBJ1-2, with D unresolved. The CDR3 loop spans 13 amino acids. The germline V and J ends were trimmed by 3 bases and 0 bases, with 8 bases remaining between them. Germline CDR1 reads DFQATT; CDR2 reads SNEGSKA (reference sequence). Here the CDR3 reads CSASPGTNYGYTF. The CDR3, as DNA: TGCAGTGCTAGTCCAGGCACTAACTATGGCTACACCTTC.

The rearrangement links TRBV7-3 to TRBJ1-1; D is perhaps TRBD1 (5 bases). The V end was cut by 5 bases, the J end by 0 bases, with 7 bases between. In germline, CDR1 is SGHTA, CDR2 FQGTGA. This CDR3 spans 13 amino acids. As DNA, the CDR3 is TGTGCCAGCAGCGCACAGGTGAACACTGAAGCTTTCTTT. It is translated as CASSAQVNTEAFF.

The chain uses TRBV5-1 and TRBJ2-7, with TRBD2 matching over 7 bases. The CDR3 consists of 13 residues. V lost 4 bases to trimming and J lost 4 bases; unmatched junction nucleotides: 5. From germline, CDR1 is SGHRS and CDR2 YFSETQ. CDR3 DNA: TGCGCCAGCAGCGGGCTAGCGGATTACGAGCAGTACTTC. Translated: CASSGLADYEQYF.

The rearrangement uses TRBV7-9 and TRBJ1-2; TRBD1 matches 9 bases. The junction had 8 bases not matched to a gene; V was cut back by 5 bases and J by 4 bases. CDR3 length equals 15 residues. Germline loops: CDR1 SEHNR, CDR2 FQNEAQ (reference sequence). CDR3 nucleotide sequence: TGTGCCAGCAGCACCAGGGACAGGGTTGGCTATGGCTACACCTTC. It yields the protein CASSTRDRVGYGYTF.

The J gene is TRBJ1-1, the V gene TRBV5-8; 7 positions match TRBD1. The CDR3 is 16 amino acids. V trimming: 6 bases; J trimming: 0 bases; junction bases outside the gene matches: 11. Germline CDR1 reads SGHTS; CDR2 reads YDEGEE. The chain's CDR3 is CASNRVTGTMNTEAFF. The CDR3 coding sequence is TGTGCCAGCAACCGTGTGACAGGGACCATGAACACTGAAGCTTTCTTT.

This clone was seen once. J is TRBJ1-2 and V is TRBV5-8; D remains ambiguous. With 2 bases removed from V and 7 bases from J, the gap between germline ends came to 6 bases. This CDR3 is built from 11 residues. CDR1 is SGHTS, CDR2 YDEGEE, per germline. CDR3: CASSFRSGYTF. CDR3 DNA: TGTGCCAGCAGCTTTCGGTCTGGCTACACCTTC. The entire variable domain, with the rest obtained from reference TRBV5-8 and TRBJ1-2, is as follows: EAGVTQSPTHLIKTRGQQATLRCSPISGHTSVYWYQQALGLGLQFLLWYDEGEERNRGNFPPRFSGRQFPNYSSELNVNALELEDSALYLCASSFRSGYTFGSGTRLTVV.

The V and J genes are TRBV7-2 and TRBJ1-5; D is perhaps TRBD1 (5 bases). The CDR3 length is 16 residues. The germline V and J ends were trimmed by 1 base and 2 bases, with 12 bases remaining between them. CDR1 and CDR2 from the germline V gene are SGHTA and FQGNSA. CDR3 DNA sequence: TGTGCCAGCAGCTTAGGGGGGGTCGGGGGCAATCAGCCCCAGCATTTT. Its protein product is CASSLGGVGGNQPQHF. Variable domain in full (rest from reference TRBV7-2 and TRBJ1-5): GAGVSQSPSNKVTEKGKDVELRCDPISGHTALYWYRQSLGQGLEFLIYFQGNSAPDKSGLPSDRFSAERTGGSVSTLTIQRTQQEDSAVYLCASSLGGVGGNQPQHFGDGTRLSIL.

V usage is TRBV3-1 (or the pseudogene TRBV3-2) and J usage is TRBJ2-4; 13 bases map to TRBD2. V lost 0 bases to trimming and J lost 1 base; unmatched junction nucleotides: 6. Germline V gives CDR1 LGHDT, CDR2 YNNKEL (reference sequence). The CDR3 covers 19 residues. CDR3 coding DNA: TGTGCCAGCAGCCAAGATTGGACTAGCGGGAGTGGGGCCAAAAACATTCAGTACTTC. Its translation is CASSQDWTSGSGAKNIQYF.